This T cell receptor (beta chain) was retrieved from a study of beta chain features in type 1 diabetes. Study results and limitations: High TCR expression in some cells could lead to their over-representation in cDNA sequencing. Insertions were fewer and deletions more numerous at VDJ junctions in type 1 diabetes patients. Compared with healthy donors, patients appeared to share more similar naive, central memory and regulatory TCRB repertoires.

A word on this clone: Its target is not known.

Sequenced material consisted of expressed TCRB transcripts (all of the isolated RNA was reverse transcribed). Data came from immunoSEQ multiplex PCR; TCRdb stores just in-frame clones and leaves some out. Here the sample spans hundreds of thousands of clones, less than 20% being singletons. The CDR3 runs to 12 residues. J lost 5 bases, V lost 8 bases, and 5 bases had no gene match. CDR1 SGHNT and CDR2 YENEEA come from the germline V gene. Sorted CD4+ subsets: naive, central memory, regulatory, stem cell-like memory (CD45RO/CCR7/CD25/CD127/CD95/CD27 panel). The specimen sequenced was naive CD4+ T cells from blood. V is TRBV11-3 and J is TRBJ2-5; 7 bases map to TRBD2. The receptor was isolated from a man aged 18 to 35 in good health. The CDR3: CASGGSGETQYF. The DNA of the CDR3 is TGTGCCAGCGGCGGGAGCGGGGAGACCCAGTACTTC.